Below are 28 T cell receptor beta chains sequenced from a single sample in a study of cytomegalovirus exposure and HLA in healthy donors. Primers included in the PCR were 60 Vbeta and 13 Jbeta primers. Profiling relied on immunoSEQ multiplex PCR, and the TCRdb table lists in-frame clones only, not all of them. The sample consists of roughly 150,000 clones, about 74% of them appearing once. The sample consisted of PBMCs. These receptor sequences come from a male donor in good health and CMV-seronegative.

The genes are TRBV7-3 and TRBJ2-1, with 7 bases aligning to TRBD2. V gave up 0 bases and J gave up 4 bases; unmatched junction bases: 6. CDR1 SGHTA and CDR2 FQGTGA come from the germline V gene. CDR3 length: 16 amino acids. CDR3 bases: TGTGCCAGCAGCTTAACTGGTGGGGGGGGGTACAATGAGCAGTTCTTC. Translating it yields CASSLTGGGGYNEQFF.

This clone was seen only once. The chain carries TRBV19 and TRBJ2-5; D is possibly TRBD2 (6 bases). Trimming cost V 9 bases and J 1 base, with 24 bases left between them. CDR3 length equals 17 residues. Germline V gives CDR1 LNHDA, CDR2 SQIVND (reference sequence). CDR3 in amino acids: CASSIRPEGSPQETQYF. DNA for the CDR3: TGTGCCAGCTCTATCCGACCGGAGGGTTCACCCCAAGAGACCCAGTACTTC.

The chain is built from TRBV25-1 and TRBJ2-5; D is possibly TRBD2 (5 bases). This CDR3 is built from 13 residues. V lost 6 bases and J lost 2, with 10 bases in between. CDR1 is MGHDK, CDR2 SYGVNS, per germline. The CDR3: CASSKGSQETQYF. CDR3 DNA: TGTGCCAGCAGCAAAGGGAGTCAAGAGACCCAGTACTTC.

The genes are TRBV5-5 and TRBJ1-2; tentatively, D is TRBD1 (5 bases). CDR1 is SGHKS, CDR2 YYEKEE, per germline (reference sequence). This CDR3 spans 18 amino acids. The V and J ends lost 4 bases and 5 bases respectively, with 27 bases between them. The CDR3 reads CASSPGGKGPFAQYGYTF. CDR3 DNA: TGTGCCAGCAGCCCCGGGGGTAAGGGACCCTTCGCCCAGTATGGCTACACCTTC.

The V call is TRBV6-5, the J call TRBJ2-7; TRBD1 is a possible D gene (5 bases). From germline, CDR1 is MNHEY and CDR2 SVGAGI. V was pared by 6 bases and J by 5 bases, with 14 bases between. The CDR3 covers 13 residues. CDR3 in amino acids: CASSLQVRDEQYF. Written as DNA, the CDR3 is TGTGCCAGCAGCCTACAGGTCCGTGACGAGCAGTACTTC.

The CDR3 protein is CASSSPTSSNQPQHF. As DNA, the CDR3 is TGTGCCAGCAGTTCACCGACAAGCAGCAATCAGCCCCAGCATTTT. The chain combines TRBV28 with TRBJ1-5; no firm D call. The germline V gene has CDR1 MDHEN and CDR2 SYDVKM. The V end lost 4 bases, the J end lost 1 base, and 11 bases lay between the germline ends. The CDR3 runs 15 residues.

This chain connects TRBV19 to TRBJ1-6; possible D gene TRBD1, 5 bases. Germline values: CDR1 LNHDA, CDR2 SQIVND (reference sequence). CDR3 length equals 13 residues. V lost 11 bases and J 10 bases, leaving 18 bases between the germline ends. The CDR3 sequence: CASRGRVESPLHF. CDR3 DNA: TGTGCCTCGAGAGGCAGGGTGGAATCACCCCTCCACTTT.

Here the CDR3 DNA reads TGTGCCAGCAGCTTTTCGGCAGCGCCCCCCTACGAGCAGTACTTC. Translating gives CASSFSAAPPYEQYF. The J gene is TRBJ2-7, the V gene TRBV5-6; D is unclear. CDR1 is SGHDT, CDR2 YYEEEE, per germline. Trimming stripped 2 bases from V and 2 bases from J, with 14 bases between. The CDR3 spans 15 residues.

Remarks on this clone: The germline gene is not matched at one end of the junction; a read error may be the cause. The chain recombines TRBV20-1 with TRBJ2-7; TRBD2 aligns across 9 bases. This CDR3 comprises 11 residues. Germline V gene lookup returns CDR1 DFQATT and CDR2 SNEGSKA (reference sequence). The CDR3 DNA sequence: TGCAGTGCCCAACTACTAGCGGGTGTGCACTTC. Translated: CSAQLLAGVHF.

The rearrangement links TRBV28 to TRBJ1-1; D call uncertain. This CDR3 comprises 15 residues. Trimming removed 5 bases from V and 1 base from J, with 14 bases in between. Germline loops: CDR1 MDHEN, CDR2 SYDVKM. CDR3 protein: CASSPIRVGNTEAFF. For the CDR3, the DNA is TGTGCCAGCAGTCCCATACGGGTTGGGAACACTGAAGCTTTCTTT.

This chain connects TRBV5-1 to TRBJ1-1, with TRBD1 as a possible D gene (5 bases). V lost 0 bases and J lost 7, with 10 bases in between. The V gene's germline CDR1 is SGHRS and CDR2 YFSETQ. The CDR3 consists of 13 residues. The CDR3 loop is CASSLGGVGEAFF. CDR3 nucleotides: TGCGCCAGCAGCTTGGGGGGGGTCGGTGAAGCTTTCTTT.

This clone has a handful of counts. This chain connects TRBV27 to TRBJ2-1; D remains ambiguous. The V end lost 5 bases, the J end lost 4 bases, and 9 bases lay between the germline ends. From germline, CDR1 is MNHEY and CDR2 SMNVEV (reference sequence). The CDR3 has 13 residues. CDR3 bases: TGTGCCAGCAGTCCTCATCAGTACAATGAGCAGTTCTTC. It is translated as CASSPHQYNEQFF.

The table lists this clone with a count of one. The gene calls are TRBV13 and TRBJ2-2; no clear D. The CDR3 is 15 amino acids. The V gene lost 3 bases and the J gene lost 6 bases, with 14 bases spanning the gap. Germline V lookup: CDR1 PRHDT, CDR2 FYEKMQ (reference sequence). The CDR3: CASSLTLHSPGELFF. CDR3 nucleotides: TGTGCCAGCAGCTTGACTTTACACTCCCCCGGGGAGCTGTTTTTT.

The genes are TRBV28 and TRBJ1-2, with TRBD1 matching 7 bases. CDR3 size: 13 residues. Trimming removed 7 bases from V and 8 bases from J; junction bases left unmatched: 10. Germline assignment: CDR1 MDHEN and CDR2 SYDVKM. CDR3 DNA sequence: TGTGCCAGCACAACAGGGGAGGTGAGGGGCTACACCTTC. This sequence encodes CASTTGEVRGYTF.

This clone was picked up a small number of times. CDR3: CASSQGTYNEQFF. The CDR3 nucleotides are TGCGCCAGCAGCCAGGGCACCTACAATGAGCAGTTCTTC. This chain connects TRBV4-3 to TRBJ2-1, with D hard to call. The germline V and J ends were trimmed by 3 bases and 2 bases, with 5 bases remaining between them. CDR3 size: 13 residues. Germline loops: CDR1 LGHNA, CDR2 YSLEER.

The chain joins TRBV7-9 to TRBJ2-5; D possibly corresponds to TRBD2 (6 bases). Germline V lookup: CDR1 SEHNR, CDR2 FQNEAQ (reference sequence). This CDR3 region has 16 residues. V lost 1 base, J lost 2 bases, and 14 bases lay in between. CDR3 in amino acids: CASSLVSAGLQETQYF. The CDR3 nucleotides read TGTGCCAGCAGCTTAGTATCGGCGGGGCTGCAAGAGACCCAGTACTTC.

The V gene is TRBV7-2, the J gene TRBJ2-7, with a weak D call TRBD1 (5 bases). V was clipped by 1 base and J by 2 bases, with 12 bases between them. The germline V gene has CDR1 SGHTA and CDR2 FQGNSA. The length of the CDR3 is 15 residues. CDR3 amino acids: CASSLGPAGPYEQYF. For the CDR3, the DNA is TGTGCCAGCAGCTTAGGCCCGGCAGGGCCCTACGAGCAGTACTTC.

The chain carries TRBV28 and TRBJ1-1; 8 positions agree with TRBD1. Germline CDR1 reads MDHEN; CDR2 reads SYDVKM. The CDR3 covers 17 residues. After removal of 4 bases from V and 6 bases from J, the junction contained 16 bases not matched to a gene. The CDR3 DNA reads as TGTGCCAGCAGTTCCCCCTCTCGACAGGGGACGGCGCCTGAAGCTTTCTTT. Amino acid sequence: CASSSPSRQGTAPEAFF.

V gene TRBV6-5 combines with J gene TRBJ2-7; 10 positions agree with TRBD1. J lost 2 bases, V lost 7 bases, and 5 bases had no gene match. Germline assignment: CDR1 MNHEY and CDR2 SVGAGI. The CDR3 is 14 amino acids. The CDR3 DNA reads TGTGCCAGCAACCCCGGGACAGGGGCCTACGAGCAGTACTTC. It encodes CASNPGTGAYEQYF.

The V gene is TRBV4-1, the J gene TRBJ2-3, with 12 bases that match TRBD2. With 0 bases clipped from V and 0 bases from J, the junction kept 1 base outside the gene matches. The CDR3 runs to 17 residues. Germline V gives CDR1 MGHRA, CDR2 YSYEKL. For the CDR3, the DNA is TGCGCCAGCAGCCAAGATCTAGCGGGGGGGAGCACAGATACGCAGTATTTT. It is translated as CASSQDLAGGSTDTQYF.

The chain uses TRBV10-3 and TRBJ1-5; D possibly corresponds to TRBD1 (6 bases). The CDR3 has 15 amino acids. The V and J ends lost 5 bases and 1 base respectively, with 12 bases between them. Germline V gives CDR1 ENHRY, CDR2 SYGVKD. The CDR3 reads CAISPSRGSNQPQHF. CDR3 coding DNA: TGTGCCATCAGTCCCTCTAGGGGGAGCAATCAGCCCCAGCATTTT.

The chain recombines TRBV6-1 with TRBJ2-1; D is unresolved. V shed 7 bases and J shed 3 bases, with 7 bases lying between them. The CDR3 is 12 residues long. Germline V gene data show CDR1 as MNHNS and CDR2 as SASEGT. This CDR3 reads CASTHIYNEQFF. The CDR3 region has the DNA TGTGCCAGCACCCACATCTACAATGAGCAGTTCTTC.

The chain uses TRBV27 and TRBJ1-2; the D gene is possibly TRBD1 (5 bases). Germline CDR1 and CDR2: MNHEY and SMNVEV (reference sequence). With 3 bases removed from V and 7 bases from J, the gap between germline ends came to 12 bases. The CDR3 runs to 13 residues. The CDR3 DNA is TGTGCCAGCAGTTTGAACAGGTTGGGTGGCTACACCTTC. It specifies CASSLNRLGGYTF.

This clone has a single count. The chain has TRBV4-3 and TRBJ2-5, with D perhaps matching TRBD1 (6 bases). The DNA matches TRBJ2-7 better at its end, which makes the J call doubtful. CDR3 length: 16 residues. The germline V gene has CDR1 LGHNA and CDR2 YSLEER. The CDR3 DNA is TGCGCCAGCAGCCAAGATTTGGGGGCTCCCTCCTACGAGCAGTACTTC. Its protein product is CASSQDLGAPSYEQYF.

This clone was detected a few times. The rearrangement uses TRBV11-2 and TRBJ2-1; 8 bases agree with TRBD2. This CDR3 comprises 16 residues. After removal of 5 bases from V and 9 bases from J, the junction contained 15 bases not matched to a gene. Germline V gene data show CDR1 as SGHAT and CDR2 as FQNNGV. The CDR3 region has the DNA TGTGCCAGCAGCCCCAGACCGGGACTAGGTATGGGTGAGCAGTTCTTC. Translation gives CASSPRPGLGMGEQFF.

V usage is TRBV19 and J usage is TRBJ2-6; 7 bases line up with TRBD1. Germline lookup yields CDR1 LNHDA and CDR2 SQIVND (reference sequence). Trimming at V came to 5 bases and at J to 2 bases, leaving 3 bases not matched to a gene. The CDR3 sequence is 15 residues long. The CDR3 nucleotides read TGTGCCAGTAGTCCCGACAGGGCTGGGGCCAACGTCCTGACTTTC. Translated: CASSPDRAGANVLTF.

The gene calls are TRBV7-6 and TRBJ2-1; TRBD2 matches 11 bases. The CDR3 covers 17 residues. V trimming: 1 base; J trimming: 6 bases; junction bases outside the gene matches: 8. Germline V gene lookup returns CDR1 SGHVS and CDR2 FNYEAQ. The CDR3 DNA follows: TGTGCCAGCAGCTTAGGGGCAGCGACTAGCGGGGCCAATGAGCAGTTCTTC. Translated, it gives CASSLGAATSGANEQFF.

A note on this clone: At one boundary the junction diverges from the germline segment, which might be a read error. J is TRBJ2-5 and V is TRBV7-6, with a tentative D call TRBD2 (6 bases). The V gene's germline CDR1 is SGHVS and CDR2 FNYEAQ. This CDR3 contains 14 residues. CDR3 sequence (DNA): TGTGCCGGCAGCGCCCTGGGGGGTAAAGAGACCCAGTACTTC. It is translated as CAGSALGGKETQYF. The full variable domain, rest sourced from reference TRBV7-6 and TRBJ2-5, is GAGVSQSPRYKVTKRGQDVALRCDPISGHVSLYWYRQALGQGPEFLTYFNYEAQQDKSGLPNDRFSAERPEGSISTLTIQRTEQRDSAMYRCAGSALGGKETQYFGPGTRLLVL.